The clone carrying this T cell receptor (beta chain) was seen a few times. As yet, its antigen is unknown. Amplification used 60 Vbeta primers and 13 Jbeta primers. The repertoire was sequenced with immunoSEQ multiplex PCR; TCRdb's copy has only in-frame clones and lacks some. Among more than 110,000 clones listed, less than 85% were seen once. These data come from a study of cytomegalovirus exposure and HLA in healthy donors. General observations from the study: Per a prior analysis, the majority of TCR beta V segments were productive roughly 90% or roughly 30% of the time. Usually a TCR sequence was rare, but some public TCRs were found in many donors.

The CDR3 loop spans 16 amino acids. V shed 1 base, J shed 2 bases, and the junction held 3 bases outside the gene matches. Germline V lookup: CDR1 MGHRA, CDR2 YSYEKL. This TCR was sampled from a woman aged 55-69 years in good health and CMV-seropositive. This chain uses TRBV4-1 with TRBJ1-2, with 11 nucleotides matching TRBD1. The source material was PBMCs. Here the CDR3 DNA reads TGCGCCAGCAGCCAAGGGACAGGGGGCCAAAACTATGGCTACACCTTC. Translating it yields CASSQGTGGQNYGYTF.